The 10 T cell receptor beta chains below come from one sample, sequenced in a study of beta chain features in type 1 diabetes (dated by TCRdb to 2016 to 2019). Overall results and qualifications from the work: A moderate but significant shortening of TCRB CDR3 length was observed in type 1 diabetes patients in all four CD4+ subsets.

To prepare the library, the immunoSEQ multiplex PCR assay was applied. The entire amount of isolated RNA was reverse transcribed using the High Capacity cDNA Reverse Transcription Kit, so the sequenced TCRB transcripts were expressed ones. In TCRdb, the immuneACCESS table is reduced to in-frame sequences with V and J assigned. These tables do not hold every clone; where another copy was compared, an unresolved V gene accounts for under half, and the others remain unexplained. In all, the sample holds roughly 250,000 clones, and about 20% of those were seen once. 0.028% of the sample comes from the top ten. These receptors have no known antigen. The sequenced sample was naive CD4+ T cells from blood. This sample's cell subset or site label indicates: true naive CD4+ T cells. Every receptor here comes from a middle-aged woman with type 1 diabetes.

This clone was counted a few times. The J gene is TRBJ2-7, the V gene TRBV2; D is possibly TRBD2 (5 bases). Per germline, CDR1 SNHLY and CDR2 FYNNEI. V shed 3 bases and J shed 5 bases, with 17 bases lying between them. This CDR3 has 15 residues. The CDR3 is CASSDRGRGFDEQYF. DNA for the CDR3: TGTGCCAGCAGTGACCGCGGACGGGGTTTCGACGAGCAGTACTTC.

This clone came up a few times. The chain uses TRBV7-9 and TRBJ2-1, with 11 bases identical to TRBD1. This CDR3 comprises 16 residues. Per germline, CDR1 SEHNR and CDR2 FQNEAQ (reference sequence). Trimming at V came to 7 bases and at J to 4 bases, leaving 9 bases not matched to a gene. CDR3 sequence reads: CASNRAGTGGYNEQFF. CDR3 nucleotide sequence: TGTGCCAGCAACCGGGCCGGGACAGGGGGGTACAATGAGCAGTTCTTC. Full variable domain (outside the CDR3, taken from reference TRBV7-9 and TRBJ2-1): DTGVSQNPRHKITKRGQNVTFRCDPISEHNRLYWYRQTLGQGPEFLTYFQNEAQLEKSRLLSDRFSAERPKGSFSTLEIQRTEQGDSAMYLCASNRAGTGGYNEQFFGPGTRLTVL.

CDR3 region: CSVTGDNTEAFF. The CDR3 nucleotides are TGCAGCGTTACAGGGGACAACACTGAAGCTTTCTTT. The chain combines TRBV29-1 with TRBJ1-1, with 7 positions matching TRBD1. From germline, CDR1 is SQVTM and CDR2 ANQGSEA. V was clipped by 5 bases and J by 2 bases; unmatched bases: 2. The CDR3 contains 12 residues.

This clone has a handful of counts. This rearrangement joins TRBV18 to TRBJ1-1, with a weak D call TRBD1 (6 bases). Deletions cut 4 bases from V and 7 bases from J, with 16 bases between. Germline V gene lookup returns CDR1 KGHSH and CDR2 LQKENI. This CDR3 region has 14 residues. The CDR3 nucleotides read TGTGCCAGCTCACTGGAACAGGGAGCGATTGAAGCTTTCTTT. Protein sequence: CASSLEQGAIEAFF.

This clone was seen a few times. This rearrangement joins TRBV5-1 to TRBJ2-7; perhaps TRBD1 as D (6 bases). The CDR3 covers 14 residues. Trimming cost V 1 base and J 5 bases, with 13 bases left between them. Germline V gives CDR1 SGHRS, CDR2 YFSETQ. CDR3 protein: CASSLYGGLDEQYF. CDR3 DNA: TGCGCCAGCAGCTTGTATGGGGGCCTGGACGAGCAGTACTTC.

The V and J genes are TRBV2 and TRBJ1-6; D ambiguous. From germline, CDR1 is SNHLY and CDR2 FYNNEI. The CDR3 loop spans 13 amino acids. Trimming removed 8 bases at V and 7 bases at J, with 12 bases between. The CDR3, as DNA: TGTGCCAGCTCGGCCAGACTAAATTCACCCCTCCACTTT. This translates into CASSARLNSPLHF.

This clone showed up just once. The V call is TRBV9, the J call TRBJ2-5; perhaps TRBD2 as D (7 bases). The germline gives CDR1 SGDLS, CDR2 YYNGEE. Trimming took 0 bases from V and 3 from J, leaving 21 bases between them. This CDR3 has 18 amino acids. The CDR3 protein is CASSVGGASGPQEETQYF. The CDR3 DNA follows: TGTGCCAGCAGCGTAGGGGGGGCTAGCGGCCCACAGGAAGAGACCCAGTACTTC.

This clone occurred a few times. This chain joins TRBV10-3 and TRBJ1-1, with 8 positions matching TRBD1. The CDR3 has 16 amino acids. CDR1 and CDR2 from the germline V gene are ENHRY and SYGVKD. After removal of 6 bases from V and 1 base from J, the junction contained 10 bases not matched to a gene. The CDR3 DNA sequence: TGTGCCATCAGGGGACGGGGGACAGGTTCGAACACTGAAGCTTTCTTT. Translating gives CAIRGRGTGSNTEAFF.

This clone came up a few times. The genes are TRBV20-1 and TRBJ2-5; D gene uncertain. Germline V lookup: CDR1 DFQATT, CDR2 SNEGSKA (reference sequence). The ends were cut back, 5 bases at V and 4 bases at J, with 8 bases in the middle. The CDR3 consists of 11 residues. CDR3 region: CSAPPGETQYF. The CDR3 region has the DNA TGCAGTGCTCCTCCGGGAGAGACCCAGTACTTC.

The rearrangement uses TRBV5-1 and TRBJ2-2, with D tentatively TRBD1 (6 bases). Germline CDR1 reads SGHRS; CDR2 reads YFSETQ. V dropped 4 bases and J dropped 5 bases, with 15 bases sitting between them. The CDR3 loop spans 15 amino acids. The CDR3 region is CASSTAVQGTGELFF. CDR3 bases: TGCGCCAGCAGCACCGCGGTACAGGGAACCGGGGAGCTGTTTTTT.